This is a list of T cell receptor beta chains from one sample in a study of shared clonotypes between healthy human individuals. TCRdb keeps only in-frame clones here, not all; method: immunoSEQ multiplex PCR. The sample lists about 1.4 million clones; around 97% were seen once. The sequencing sample was made of naive CD4+ T cells sorted from blood. These receptors all stem from a man aged 25-40 years in good health. CDR3s include the opening cysteine and the closing phenylalanine or tryptophan. The D gene is left open where the match is weak. Some rows mark clone size as missing; the rest say once, few, many or name a class of expanded clone.

cdr3_nt cdr3_aa d_call clone_size j_call v_call
TGCGCCAGCAGCCAGGGTCCCAATCAGCCCCAGCATTTT CASSQGPNQPQHF . . TRBJ1-5 TRBV4-3
TGTGCCAGCAGTTTTTGGAGGGCACAGGGTACCTCCGGTGAGCAGTTCTTC CASSFWRAQGTSGEQFF . . TRBJ2-1 TRBV28
TGTGCCAGCGGATCCCGGGACAGGTTATGGGTCCACTTC CASGSRDRLWVHF TRBD1 . TRBJ2-7 TRBV27
TGTGCCAGCAGATCTACAGGGTTCTATGGCTACACCTTC CASRSTGFYGYTF . . TRBJ1-2 TRBV13
TGTGCCAGCAGCCTCCGACAGGGGCTAGCAGAGACCCAGTACTTC CASSLRQGLAETQYF TRBD1 . TRBJ2-5 TRBV11-2
TGTGCCAGCAGTGCACGACTAGCGGGAAACACAGATACGCAGTATTTT CASSARLAGNTDTQYF TRBD2 . TRBJ2-3 TRBV2
TGTGCCAGCAGCACCCGAGGCGCCTACGAGCAGTACTTC CASSTRGAYEQYF . . TRBJ2-7 TRBV7-2
TGTGCCTGGAGTAGTTTGGGGCGCATCCAAACGGGGTCAAATCAGCCCCAGCATTTT CAWSSLGRIQTGSNQPQHF . . TRBJ1-5 TRBV30
TGCAGCGTTGAAGTTTCTATTGGTGAAAAACTGTTTTTT CSVEVSIGEKLFF . . TRBJ1-4 TRBV29-1
TGTGCCAGCAGTCCGAACCTTCTATACCAGGCTTCTCACTCCAATGAGCAGTTCTTC CASSPNLLYQASHSNEQFF . . TRBJ2-1 TRBV28
TGCGCCAGCAGTGAGACTAGCTCCTACAATGAGCAGTTCTTC CASSETSSYNEQFF . once TRBJ2-1 TRBV5-1
TGTGCCAGCAGCCACAGAGGGGGATCTGGCTACACCTTC CASSHRGGSGYTF . . TRBJ1-2 TRBV2
TGTGCCAGCCGGGACTATGCCTCAGAGCAGTACTTC CASRDYASEQYF TRBD2 . TRBJ2-7 TRBV6-5
TGCGCCAGCAGCCAAGCAAGCGGGACTAGCGGGATCTACGAGCAGTACTTC CASSQASGTSGIYEQYF TRBD2 . TRBJ2-7 TRBV4-1
TGTGCCAGCAGCGTAGATGGTAGGGTTCGGATGACAGATACGCAGTATTTT CASSVDGRVRMTDTQYF . . TRBJ2-3 TRBV9
TGTGCCAGCAGTTCCCCCACCTACGAGCAGTACTTC CASSSPTYEQYF . . TRBJ2-7 TRBV6-6
TGCGCCAGCAGCCAAGGGGTGTCCCGAGGGGAGCAGTTCTTC CASSQGVSRGEQFF . . TRBJ2-1 TRBV4-3
TGTGCCAGCAGACTCGGAGGACTTTCCGGCTCCTACGAGCAGTACTTC CASRLGGLSGSYEQYF . . TRBJ2-7 TRBV6-6
TGTGCCTGGAGTACCGGGATATATGGCTACACCTTC CAWSTGIYGYTF . . TRBJ1-2 TRBV30
TGTGCCAGCTCACCACCGGGCCCTAACCCCTACGAGCAGTACTTC CASSPPGPNPYEQYF . . TRBJ2-7 TRBV18